Listed here is a single T cell receptor (beta chain). No antigen is known for it. With 3 bases clipped from V and 10 bases from J, the junction kept 6 bases outside the gene matches. Germline CDR1 and CDR2: GTSNPN and SVGIG (reference sequence). The CDR3 is 12 residues long. This sample is part of a study of a mutant IDH1 vaccine in newly diagnosed glioma. Overall study: The treated population exhibited a male proportion of about 60%, a female proportion of 37.5%, and a mean age of 40.4 years. Whole-study findings and limits: Shifts in the top peripheral T cell clonotypes seemed unrelated to pseudoprogression.

Specified time point: baseline, week 1 (first vaccination visit). Treatment reported: pre-vaccination baseline after standard-of-care therapy. Only in-frame clones appear in the TCRdb table, and some are missing; sequencing was by immunoSEQ multiplex PCR. The sample holds 80,000 to 100,000 clones, around 80% seen once. Sequenced material: PBMCs, taken from a glioma patient treated with radiotherapy, temozolomide or both. The chain employs TRBV30 and TRBJ2-7; 10 positions match TRBD2. The clonotype comes from a man aged 40-49 years with glioma. Some clones in this sample may be carry-over from other donors' samples. The CDR3 protein is CAWSGSGGAQYF. The CDR3 DNA sequence: TGTGCCTGGAGCGGAAGCGGGGGGGCCCAGTACTTC.